Below, 27 T cell receptor beta chains from the same sample are listed, as sequenced in a study of blood T cell repertoires in COVID-19. Clones were sequenced by immunoSEQ multiplex PCR, and TCRdb holds only the in-frame ones, with some missing. The sample shows approximately 100,000 clones, roughly 80% of them seen only once. The sequencing input was peripheral blood. The receptors were sampled from a woman aged 80 or over with active or convalescent COVID-19.

The CDR3 here is CASSFGQGTVAFF. The CDR3, as DNA: TGTGCCAGCAGTTTTGGGCAGGGGACGGTGGCTTTCTTT. The rearrangement joins TRBV12-3 or TRBV12-4 to TRBJ1-1, with a tentative D call TRBD1 (6 bases). Trimming shortened V by 3 bases and J by 11 bases, and 16 bases separated the two germline ends. This CDR3 contains 13 residues.

The chain combines TRBV19 with TRBJ2-2; 9 bases fit TRBD2. Germline loops: CDR1 LNHDA, CDR2 SQIVND (reference sequence). The CDR3 sequence is 21 residues long. V shed 7 bases, J shed 4 bases, and the junction held 25 bases outside the gene matches. In DNA, the CDR3 is TGTGCCAGTATAGGGGAAATTAGCGGGAGCCAGCGGACCCGCCTCACCGGGGAGCTGTTTTTT. Amino acids: CASIGEISGSQRTRLTGELFF.

The V call is TRBV2, the J call TRBJ1-1, with 9 positions matching TRBD1. Germline CDR1 is SNHLY and CDR2 is FYNNEI. CDR3 length: 15 residues. The V segment lost 6 bases and the J segment 3 bases; nucleotides outside the gene matches: 8. CDR3 sequence reads: CASRTGGTGDTEAFF. CDR3 nucleotide sequence: TGTGCCAGCAGAACAGGGGGCACGGGGGACACTGAAGCTTTCTTT.

The genes are TRBV19 and TRBJ2-2, with D perhaps matching TRBD2 (5 bases). This CDR3 spans 12 amino acids. Germline CDR1 and CDR2: LNHDA and SQIVND (reference sequence). The V end lost 10 bases, the J end lost 4 bases, and 10 bases lay between the germline ends. For the CDR3, the DNA is TGTGCCACCGAGGGTGCCACCGGGGAGCTGTTTTTT. It yields the protein CATEGATGELFF.

The chain recombines TRBV5-1 with TRBJ2-2; 9 bases agree with TRBD1. The CDR3 totals 16 residues. CDR1 and CDR2 (germline): SGHRS, YFSETQ. V was clipped by 1 base and J by 5 bases; unmatched bases: 6. CDR3 coding DNA: TGCGCCAGCAGCTTGAGGGGACAGGGTCAGACCGGGGAGCTGTTTTTT. Translation gives CASSLRGQGQTGELFF.

The chain has TRBV4-2 and TRBJ2-3; D perhaps matches TRBD2 (5 bases). The CDR3 sequence is 15 residues long. V was clipped by 0 bases and J by 0 bases, with 7 bases between them. Germline loops: CDR1 LGHNA, CDR2 YNFKEQ. The CDR3, as DNA: TGTGCCAGCAGCCAAGACGGGATGAGCACAGATACGCAGTATTTT. Its translation is CASSQDGMSTDTQYF.

The genes are TRBV7-3 and TRBJ2-1; TRBD2 is a possible D gene (7 bases). Trimming removed 4 bases from V and 5 bases from J, with 15 bases in between. This CDR3 contains 15 residues. The V gene's germline CDR1 is SGHTA and CDR2 FQGTGA. The CDR3 here is CASSSPGGQDNEQFF. CDR3 sequence (DNA): TGTGCCAGCAGCTCCCCCGGGGGGCAGGACAATGAGCAGTTCTTC.

The chain uses TRBV15 and TRBJ2-1; the D is unclear. The length of the CDR3 is 14 residues. Per germline, CDR1 LNHNV and CDR2 YYDKDF (reference sequence). Trimming pared 0 bases from V and 3 bases from J, leaving 6 bases between. The CDR3 here is CATSRDLNYNEQFF. The DNA of the CDR3 is TGTGCCACCAGCAGAGATCTTAACTACAATGAGCAGTTCTTC.

DNA for the CDR3: TGTGCCAGCAGTTCCCCCCGCGCCGTGGGCTACACCTTC. Protein sequence: CASSSPRAVGYTF. The chain employs TRBV28 and TRBJ1-2; no definite D call. The V end was cut by 4 bases, the J end by 8 bases, with 14 bases between. This CDR3 is built from 13 residues. CDR1 and CDR2 (germline): MDHEN, SYDVKM.

There are a few counts of this clone. The chain employs TRBV5-1 and TRBJ2-7; a weak D match, TRBD2 (6 bases). With 2 bases removed from V and 0 bases from J, the gap between germline ends came to 9 bases. Germline V lookup: CDR1 SGHRS, CDR2 YFSETQ. CDR3 size: 14 residues. This CDR3 is CASSLFGSSYEQYF. CDR3 nucleotides: TGCGCCAGCAGCTTATTCGGGAGCTCCTACGAGCAGTACTTC.

The J gene is TRBJ1-1, the V gene TRBV6-6, with D unresolved. Germline V gene data show CDR1 as MNHNY and CDR2 as SVGAGI (reference sequence). V lost 6 bases and J lost 0, with 8 bases in between. The CDR3 has 13 residues. CDR3 coding DNA: TGTGCCAGCAGGCAACATGTGAACACTGAAGCTTTCTTT. Translating it yields CASRQHVNTEAFF.

The chain uses TRBV12-3 or TRBV12-4 and TRBJ2-1, with D perhaps matching TRBD2 (6 bases). Trimming cost V 8 bases and J 10 bases, with 18 bases left between them. The length of the CDR3 is 13 residues. This CDR3 reads CASGTGPRGEQFF. As DNA, the CDR3 is TGTGCCAGCGGAACGGGTCCCCGGGGGGAGCAGTTCTTC.

The chain employs TRBV11-3 and TRBJ2-7, with 14 bases identical to TRBD2. CDR3 size: 15 residues. The ends lost 4 bases at V and 4 bases at J; junction bases unmatched: 3. The germline gives CDR1 SGHNT, CDR2 YENEEA. For the CDR3, the DNA is TGTGCCAGCAGCTCGGGACTAGCGGGAGAGTACGAGCAGTACTTC. As protein: CASSSGLAGEYEQYF.

J is TRBJ1-1 and V is TRBV19; 11 positions agree with TRBD1. V was clipped by 7 bases and J by 2 bases; unmatched bases: 3. Germline CDR1 LNHDA, CDR2 SQIVND (reference sequence). This CDR3 is 14 amino acids long. The CDR3 region has the DNA TGTGCCAGTACCGGACAGGGGGCTAACACTGAAGCTTTCTTT. Residues: CASTGQGANTEAFF.

The V call is TRBV7-2, the J call TRBJ1-1; TRBD1 is a possible D gene (5 bases). The germline gives CDR1 SGHTA, CDR2 FQGNSA. This CDR3 is built from 13 residues. Trimming removed 4 bases at V and 4 bases at J, with 10 bases between. The CDR3 DNA is TGTGCCAGCAGCTCACTCGGGGGCACTGAAGCTTTCTTT. Protein sequence: CASSSLGGTEAFF.

V is TRBV12-5 and J is TRBJ2-1; TRBD2 matches at 9 bases. This CDR3 has 15 amino acids. Germline CDR1 reads LGHNT; CDR2 reads FRNRAP. Germline trimming cut 1 base from V and 4 bases from J; bases unmatched to any gene: 2. CDR3: CASGLGLAGYNEQFF. CDR3 nucleotides: TGTGCTAGTGGTTTGGGGCTAGCGGGGTACAATGAGCAGTTCTTC.

The chain has TRBV2 and TRBJ1-4, with 7 bases matching TRBD1. The germline V gene has CDR1 SNHLY and CDR2 FYNNEI. The CDR3 runs 15 residues. V lost 3 bases to trimming and J lost 8 bases; unmatched junction nucleotides: 9. CDR3 amino acids: CASSDLGTDQEKLFF. The CDR3 DNA follows: TGTGCCAGCAGTGATCTGGGGACAGATCAAGAAAAACTGTTTTTT.

This clone was detected a few times. The chain uses TRBV7-9 and TRBJ2-5, with 12 bases identical to TRBD2. CDR1 is SEHNR, CDR2 FQNEAQ, per germline (reference sequence). V lost 6 bases, J lost 1 base, and 6 bases stayed unmatched. The CDR3 extends over 16 amino acids. This CDR3 is CASSSTSGGFQETQYF. DNA of the CDR3: TGTGCCAGCAGTTCAACTAGCGGGGGGTTCCAAGAGACCCAGTACTTC.

The V call is TRBV5-1, the J call TRBJ1-4; the D is unclear. The CDR3 consists of 15 residues. From germline, CDR1 is SGHRS and CDR2 YFSETQ. V dropped 0 bases and J dropped 0 bases, with 6 bases sitting between them. The CDR3 coding sequence is TGCGCCAGCAGCTTGGAGCGTGCAACTAATGAAAAACTGTTTTTT. Residues: CASSLERATNEKLFF.

The chain joins TRBV5-1 to TRBJ1-2, with 7 bases that match TRBD1. The V segment lost 6 bases and the J segment 2 bases; nucleotides outside the gene matches: 7. This CDR3 is built from 14 residues. Germline-derived CDR1 and CDR2 are SGHRS and YFSETQ. The CDR3 sequence is CASTSQGQNYGYTF. CDR3 in DNA: TGCGCCAGCACCTCCCAGGGACAGAACTATGGCTACACCTTC.

CDR3 sequence reads: CASTGQETQYF. CDR3 sequence (DNA): TGTGCCAGCACAGGACAAGAGACCCAGTACTTC. The V gene is TRBV12-3 or TRBV12-4, the J gene TRBJ2-5; D is ambiguous. Between the trimmed V and J ends, which lost 7 bases and 2 bases, there was a span of 5 bases. The CDR3 spans 11 residues.

The chain combines TRBV7-6 with TRBJ1-1, with D perhaps TRBD1 (5 bases). The ends were cut back, 2 bases at V and 0 bases at J, with 13 bases in the middle. The CDR3 loop spans 16 amino acids. CDR1 and CDR2 from the germline V gene are SGHVS and FNYEAQ. CDR3 amino acids: CASSLSPAGLNTEAFF. The DNA of the CDR3 is TGTGCCAGCAGCTTATCTCCGGCGGGACTGAACACTGAAGCTTTCTTT.

This clone is medium-sized (0.01 to 0.1%). The chain combines TRBV9 with TRBJ2-3; TRBD2 aligns across 13 bases. After removal of 3 bases from V and 4 bases from J, the junction contained 11 bases not matched to a gene. Germline CDR1 and CDR2: SGDLS and YYNGEE. CDR3 length equals 18 residues. The chain's CDR3 is CASSADPGTSGNPDTQYF. The CDR3, as DNA: TGTGCCAGCAGCGCAGACCCCGGGACTAGCGGGAACCCAGATACGCAGTATTTT.

The V call is TRBV7-9, the J call TRBJ2-3; tentative D call: TRBD2 (5 bases). CDR1 and CDR2 from the germline V gene are SEHNR and FQNEAQ (reference sequence). This CDR3 is built from 14 residues. Trimming left V 5 bases short and J 6 bases short, with 15 bases between. Here the CDR3 DNA reads TGTGCCAGCAGCGAACTAGGTTCTGTCGATACGCAGTATTTT. As protein: CASSELGSVDTQYF.

The chain couples TRBV2 to TRBJ1-1; no clear D gene. Germline CDR1 SNHLY, CDR2 FYNNEI. This CDR3 is 16 amino acids long. Trimming removed 7 bases from V and 3 bases from J, with 21 bases in between. CDR3 in DNA: TGTGCCAGCATTGAGGGAGTGAGGCCCGAGGACACTGAAGCTTTCTTT. It specifies CASIEGVRPEDTEAFF. The whole variable domain, remainder taken from reference TRBV2 and TRBJ1-1, is EPEVTQTPSHQVTQMGQEVILRCVPISNHLYFYWYRQILGQKVEFLVSFYNNEISEKSEIFDDQFSVERPDGSNFTLKIRSTKLEDSAMYFCASIEGVRPEDTEAFFGQGTRLTVV.

The genes are TRBV18 and TRBJ2-3; 15 nucleotides line up with TRBD2. This CDR3 spans 17 amino acids. Losses at the gene ends were 3 bases for V and 7 bases for J; bases not matched to a gene: 8. The V gene's germline CDR1 is KGHSH and CDR2 LQKENI. Here the CDR3 reads CASSPSEGLAGGHTQYF. The DNA of the CDR3 is TGTGCCAGCTCACCGTCGGAAGGACTAGCGGGGGGGCATACGCAGTATTTT.

The chain recombines TRBV7-8 with TRBJ1-1; D is uncertain. In germline, CDR1 is SGHVS, CDR2 FQNEAQ. The V and J ends lost 3 bases and 4 bases respectively, with 6 bases between them. The CDR3 is 12 residues long. CDR3: CASSFASTEAFF. Here the CDR3 DNA reads TGTGCCAGCAGCTTTGCCAGCACTGAAGCTTTCTTT. Using reference TRBV7-8 and TRBJ1-1 for the parts outside the CDR3, the full variable domain is GAGVSQSPRYKVAKRGQDVALRCDPISGHVSLFWYQQALGQGPEFLTYFQNEAQLDKSGLPSDRFFAERPEGSVSTLKIQRTQQEDSAVYLCASSFASTEAFFGQGTRLTVV.